The T cell receptor beta chain under discussion was sequenced for a study of siplizumab effects on memory and regulatory T cells. V lost 1 base and J 8 bases, leaving 5 bases between the germline ends. Germline CDR1 and CDR2: SEHNR and FQNEAQ (reference sequence). CDR3 size: 11 residues. Coculture of the mixed lymphocyte reaction cells took place at 37 degrees C and lasted around 6 days. Concerning this clone itself: The target antigen is unknown.

Clones were read by immunoSEQ multiplex PCR, and TCRdb kept only the in-frame ones, dropping some. The sample contains about 3,400 clones, around 54% of which appear only once. Study outcomes and limitations: Mappable CD4+ clones that were alloreactive averaged about 69% Treg-derived with siplizumab versus 25% to 30% in controls.

Sequencing was performed on CFSE-low (dividing) CD8+ T cells sorted from an allogeneic mixed lymphocyte reaction. The rearrangement joins TRBV7-9 to TRBJ1-1; D not resolved. The TCR originated in a human donor in good health; the cells came from an allogeneic mixed lymphocyte reaction. Some clones in this sample may be carry-over from other donors' samples. For the CDR3, the DNA is TGTGCCAGCAGCTTAGGTTTGGAAGCTTTCTTT. It specifies CASSLGLEAFF.